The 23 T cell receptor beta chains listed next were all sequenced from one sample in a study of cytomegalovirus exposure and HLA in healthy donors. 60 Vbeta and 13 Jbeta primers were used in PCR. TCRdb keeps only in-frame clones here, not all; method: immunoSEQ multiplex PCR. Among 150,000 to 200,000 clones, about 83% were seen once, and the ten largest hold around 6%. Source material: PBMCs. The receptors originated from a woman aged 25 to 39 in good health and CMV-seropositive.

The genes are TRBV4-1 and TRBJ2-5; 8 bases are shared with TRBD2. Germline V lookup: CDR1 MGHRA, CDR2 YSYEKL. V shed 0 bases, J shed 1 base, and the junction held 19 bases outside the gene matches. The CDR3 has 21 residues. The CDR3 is CASSQESYGGATHQPQETQYF. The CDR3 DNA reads TGCGCCAGCAGCCAAGAATCATACGGGGGGGCGACCCACCAACCCCAAGAGACCCAGTACTTC.

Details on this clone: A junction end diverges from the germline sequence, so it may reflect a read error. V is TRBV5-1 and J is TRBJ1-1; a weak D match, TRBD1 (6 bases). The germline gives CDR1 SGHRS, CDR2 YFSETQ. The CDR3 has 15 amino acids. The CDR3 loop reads CASSLYTQGTTESFF. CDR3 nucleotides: TGCGCCAGCAGCTTGTATACGCAGGGGACCACTGAATCTTTCTTT.

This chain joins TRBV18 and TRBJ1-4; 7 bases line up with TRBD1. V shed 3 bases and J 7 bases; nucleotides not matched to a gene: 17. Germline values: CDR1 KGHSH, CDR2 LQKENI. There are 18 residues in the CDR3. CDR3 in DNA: TGTGCCAGCTCACCCCGTACGTCGACCGGGACAGTGACTGAAAAACTGTTTTTT. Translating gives CASSPRTSTGTVTEKLFF. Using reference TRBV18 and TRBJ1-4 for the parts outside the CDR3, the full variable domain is NAGVMQNPRHLVRRRGQEARLRCSPMKGHSHVYWYRQLPEEGLKFMVYLQKENIIDESGMPKERFSAEFPKEGPSILRIQQVVRGDSAAYFCASSPRTSTGTVTEKLFFGSGTQLSVL.

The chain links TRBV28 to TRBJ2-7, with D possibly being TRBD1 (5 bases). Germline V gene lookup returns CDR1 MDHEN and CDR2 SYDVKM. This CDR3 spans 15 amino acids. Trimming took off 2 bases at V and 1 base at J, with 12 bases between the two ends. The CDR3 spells CASSLTGVGSYEQYF. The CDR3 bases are TGTGCCAGCAGTTTAACAGGCGTCGGGTCCTACGAGCAGTACTTC.

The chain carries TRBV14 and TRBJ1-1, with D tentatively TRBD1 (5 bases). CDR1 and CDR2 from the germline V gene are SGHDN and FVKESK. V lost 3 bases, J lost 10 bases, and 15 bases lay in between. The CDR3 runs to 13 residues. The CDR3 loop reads CASSHRSGEGAFF. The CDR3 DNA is TGTGCCAGCAGCCATCGCTCGGGGGAGGGAGCTTTCTTT.

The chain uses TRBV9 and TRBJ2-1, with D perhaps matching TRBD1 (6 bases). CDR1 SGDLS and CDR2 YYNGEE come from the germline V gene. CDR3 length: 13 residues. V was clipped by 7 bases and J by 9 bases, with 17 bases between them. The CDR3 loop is CASGGQRQSEQFF. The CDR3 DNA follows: TGTGCCAGCGGAGGACAGAGACAGAGTGAGCAGTTCTTC.

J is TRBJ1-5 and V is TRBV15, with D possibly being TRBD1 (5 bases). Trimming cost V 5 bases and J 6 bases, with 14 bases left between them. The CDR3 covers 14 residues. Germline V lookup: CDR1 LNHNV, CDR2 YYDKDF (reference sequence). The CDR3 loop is CATSRLGGSQPQHF. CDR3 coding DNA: TGTGCCACCAGCCGCTTGGGGGGGTCTCAGCCCCAGCATTTT.

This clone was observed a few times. The CDR3 bases are TGTGCCAGCAGCGGCGGACAGGGCCCACCCCTCCACTTT. Translation: CASSGGQGPPLHF. The chain uses TRBV7-9 and TRBJ1-6; 8 nucleotides align to TRBD1. The V and J ends lost 5 bases and 11 bases, in that order; junction bases with no gene match: 5. This CDR3 comprises 13 residues. The V gene's germline CDR1 is SEHNR and CDR2 FQNEAQ (reference sequence).

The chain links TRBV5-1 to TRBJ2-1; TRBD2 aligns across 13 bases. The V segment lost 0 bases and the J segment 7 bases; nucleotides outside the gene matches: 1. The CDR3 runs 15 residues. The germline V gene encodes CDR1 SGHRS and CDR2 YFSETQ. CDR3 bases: TGCGCCAGCAGCTTGGTGGGACTAGCGGGAAATGAGCAGTTCTTC. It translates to CASSLVGLAGNEQFF.

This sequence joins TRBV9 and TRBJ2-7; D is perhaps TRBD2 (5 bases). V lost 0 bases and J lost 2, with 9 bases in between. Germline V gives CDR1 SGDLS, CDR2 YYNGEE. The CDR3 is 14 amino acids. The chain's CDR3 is CASSVAPEAYEQYF. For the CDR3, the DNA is TGTGCCAGCAGCGTAGCCCCGGAGGCCTACGAGCAGTACTTC.

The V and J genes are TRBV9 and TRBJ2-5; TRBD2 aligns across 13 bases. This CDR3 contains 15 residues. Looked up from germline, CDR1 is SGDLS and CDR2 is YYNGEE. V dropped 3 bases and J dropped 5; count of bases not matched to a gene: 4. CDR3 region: CASSEGTSGVETQYF. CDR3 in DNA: TGTGCCAGCAGCGAAGGGACTAGCGGGGTGGAGACCCAGTACTTC.

CDR3 DNA sequence: TGCGCCAGCAGCAAAGGACTAGCGGGAGGCGGGGAGCTGTTTTTT. The encoded protein is CASSKGLAGGGELFF. The rearrangement uses TRBV4-1 and TRBJ2-2; 14 bases map to TRBD2. The germline V gene encodes CDR1 MGHRA and CDR2 YSYEKL. V lost 5 bases and J lost 7; bases outside the gene matches: 3. The CDR3 has 15 amino acids.

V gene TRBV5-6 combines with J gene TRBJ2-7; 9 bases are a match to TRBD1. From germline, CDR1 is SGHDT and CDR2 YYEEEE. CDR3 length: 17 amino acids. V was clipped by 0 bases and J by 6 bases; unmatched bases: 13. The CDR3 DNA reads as TGTGCCAGCAGCTTGGCAGGCGGAGGGACAGGGTTGTTCGAGCAGTACTTC. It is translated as CASSLAGGGTGLFEQYF. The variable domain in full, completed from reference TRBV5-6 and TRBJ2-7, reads DAGVTQSPTHLIKTRGQQVTLRCSPKSGHDTVSWYQQALGQGPQFIFQYYEEEERQRGNFPDRFSGHQFPNYSSELNVNALLLGDSALYLCASSLAGGGTGLFEQYFGPGTRLTVT.

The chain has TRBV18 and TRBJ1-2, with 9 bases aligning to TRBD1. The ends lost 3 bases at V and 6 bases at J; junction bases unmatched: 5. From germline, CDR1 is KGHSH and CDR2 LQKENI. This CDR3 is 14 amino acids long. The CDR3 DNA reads TGTGCCAGCTCACCCGCGGACAGGGGCAATGGCTACACCTTC. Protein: CASSPADRGNGYTF.

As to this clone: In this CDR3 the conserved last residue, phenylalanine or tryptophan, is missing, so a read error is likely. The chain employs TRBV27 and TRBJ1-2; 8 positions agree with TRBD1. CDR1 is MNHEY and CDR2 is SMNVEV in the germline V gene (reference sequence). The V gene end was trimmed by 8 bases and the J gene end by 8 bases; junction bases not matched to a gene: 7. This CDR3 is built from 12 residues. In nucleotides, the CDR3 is TGTGCCAGCTTCCGGACAGGGAAAGGCTACACCCTC. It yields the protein CASFRTGKGYTL.

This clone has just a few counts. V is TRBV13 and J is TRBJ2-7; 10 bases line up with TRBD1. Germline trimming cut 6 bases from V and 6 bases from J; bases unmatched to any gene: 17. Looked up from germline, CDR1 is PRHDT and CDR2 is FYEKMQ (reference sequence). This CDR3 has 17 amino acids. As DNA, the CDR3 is TGTGCCAGCAGTTCCACCGAAGGGACAGGGGCTTGGGGCGAGCAGTACTTC. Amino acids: CASSSTEGTGAWGEQYF.

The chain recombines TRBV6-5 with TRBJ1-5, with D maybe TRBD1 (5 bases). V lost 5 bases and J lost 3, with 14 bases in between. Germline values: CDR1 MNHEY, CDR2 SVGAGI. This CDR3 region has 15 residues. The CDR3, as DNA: TGTGCCAGCAGTCCTACTGGGGCGGACAATCAGCCCCAGCATTTT. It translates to CASSPTGADNQPQHF.

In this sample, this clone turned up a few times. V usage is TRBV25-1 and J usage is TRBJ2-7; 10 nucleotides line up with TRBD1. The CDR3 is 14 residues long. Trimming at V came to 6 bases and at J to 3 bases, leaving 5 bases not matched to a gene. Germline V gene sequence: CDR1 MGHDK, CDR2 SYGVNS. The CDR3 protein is CASRDRDRGYEQYF. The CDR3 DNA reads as TGTGCCAGCAGAGACCGGGACAGGGGCTACGAGCAGTACTTC.

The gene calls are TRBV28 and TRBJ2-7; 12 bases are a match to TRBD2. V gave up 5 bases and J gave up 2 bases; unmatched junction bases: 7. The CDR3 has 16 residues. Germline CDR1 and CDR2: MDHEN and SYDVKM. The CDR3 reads CASSQRTSGTAYEQYF. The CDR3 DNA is TGTGCCAGCAGTCAAAGGACTAGCGGGACGGCCTACGAGCAGTACTTC.

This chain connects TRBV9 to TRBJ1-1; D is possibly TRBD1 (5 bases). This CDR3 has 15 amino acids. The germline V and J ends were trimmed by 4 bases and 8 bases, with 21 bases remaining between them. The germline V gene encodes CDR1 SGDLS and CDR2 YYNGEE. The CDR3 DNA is TGTGCCAGCAGCCCCTGGACGGGGGGGAGTGGCGAAGCTTTCTTT. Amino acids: CASSPWTGGSGEAFF.

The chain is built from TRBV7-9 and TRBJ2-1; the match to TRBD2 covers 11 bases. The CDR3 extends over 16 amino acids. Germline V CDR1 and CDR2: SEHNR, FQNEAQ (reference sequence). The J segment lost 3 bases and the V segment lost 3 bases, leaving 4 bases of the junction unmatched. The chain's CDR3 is CASSFSTSGSYNEQFF. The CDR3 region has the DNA TGTGCCAGCAGCTTTAGTACTAGCGGGAGCTACAATGAGCAGTTCTTC.

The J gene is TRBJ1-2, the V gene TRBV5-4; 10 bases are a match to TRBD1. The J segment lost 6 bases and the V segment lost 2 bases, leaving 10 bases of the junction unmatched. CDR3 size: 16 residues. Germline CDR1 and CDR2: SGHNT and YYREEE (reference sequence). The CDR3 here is CASSFGTGDRRDGYTF. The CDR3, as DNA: TGTGCCAGCAGCTTTGGGACAGGGGACCGCAGAGATGGCTACACCTTC.

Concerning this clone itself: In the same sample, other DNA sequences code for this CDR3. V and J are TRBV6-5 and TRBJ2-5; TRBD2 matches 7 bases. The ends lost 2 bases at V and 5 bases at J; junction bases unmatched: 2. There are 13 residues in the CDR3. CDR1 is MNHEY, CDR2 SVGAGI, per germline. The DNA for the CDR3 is TGTGCCAGCAGTTACGCGGGGGAGGAGACCCAGTACTTC. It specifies CASSYAGEETQYF.